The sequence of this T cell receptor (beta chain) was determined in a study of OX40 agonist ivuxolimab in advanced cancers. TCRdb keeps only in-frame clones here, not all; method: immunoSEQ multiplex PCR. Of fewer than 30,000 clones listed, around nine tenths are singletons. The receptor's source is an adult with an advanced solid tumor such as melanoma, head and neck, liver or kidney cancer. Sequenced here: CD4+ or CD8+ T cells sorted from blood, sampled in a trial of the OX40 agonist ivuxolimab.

CDR3 protein: CASSLALGSGEAFF. DNA for the CDR3: TGTGCCAGCAGCTTAGCGCTGGGGAGTGGTGAAGCTTTCTTT. The chain uses TRBV7-9 and TRBJ1-1; D is uncertain. The CDR3 sequence is 14 residues long. V lost 0 bases and J lost 7, with 12 bases in between. Germline V gives CDR1 SEHNR, CDR2 FQNEAQ (reference sequence).